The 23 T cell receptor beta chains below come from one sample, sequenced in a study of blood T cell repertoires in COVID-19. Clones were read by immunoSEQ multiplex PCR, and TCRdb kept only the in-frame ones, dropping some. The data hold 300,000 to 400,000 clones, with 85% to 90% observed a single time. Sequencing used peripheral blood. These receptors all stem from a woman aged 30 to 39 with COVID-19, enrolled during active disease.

CDR3 DNA: TGTGCCAGCTGGGCAGGGGATCCCTCTGGAAACACCATATATTTT. This translates into CASWAGDPSGNTIYF. This chain joins TRBV28 and TRBJ1-3, with D perhaps matching TRBD1 (6 bases). The germline CDR1 and CDR2 sequences are MDHEN and SYDVKM. The ends were cut back, 8 bases at V and 0 bases at J, with 14 bases in the middle. There are 15 residues in the CDR3.

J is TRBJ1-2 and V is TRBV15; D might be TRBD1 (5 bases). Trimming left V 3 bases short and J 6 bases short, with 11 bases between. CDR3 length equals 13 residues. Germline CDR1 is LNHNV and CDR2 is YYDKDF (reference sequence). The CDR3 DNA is TGTGCCACCAGCAGTAGGAGGGGCGATGGCTACACCTTC. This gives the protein CATSSRRGDGYTF.

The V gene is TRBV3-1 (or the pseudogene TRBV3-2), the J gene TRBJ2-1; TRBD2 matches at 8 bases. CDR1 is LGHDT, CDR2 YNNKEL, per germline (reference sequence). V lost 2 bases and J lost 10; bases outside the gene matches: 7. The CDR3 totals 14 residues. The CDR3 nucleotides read TGTGCCAGCAGCCAATCCGGGACTAGAGAGGAGCAGTTCTTC. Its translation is CASSQSGTREEQFF.

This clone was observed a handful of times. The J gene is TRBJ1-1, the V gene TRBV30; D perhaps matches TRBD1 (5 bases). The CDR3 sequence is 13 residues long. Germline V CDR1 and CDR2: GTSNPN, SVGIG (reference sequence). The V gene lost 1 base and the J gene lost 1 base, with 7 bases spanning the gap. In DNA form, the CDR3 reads TGTGCCTGGAGTGGTGACAGGAACACTGAAGCTTTCTTT. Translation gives CAWSGDRNTEAFF. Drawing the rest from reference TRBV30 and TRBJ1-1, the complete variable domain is SQTIHQWPATLVQPVGSPLSLECTVEGTSNPNLYWYRQAAGRGLQLLFYSVGIGQISSEVPQNLSASRPQDRQFILSSKKLLLSDSGFYLCAWSGDRNTEAFFGQGTRLTVV.

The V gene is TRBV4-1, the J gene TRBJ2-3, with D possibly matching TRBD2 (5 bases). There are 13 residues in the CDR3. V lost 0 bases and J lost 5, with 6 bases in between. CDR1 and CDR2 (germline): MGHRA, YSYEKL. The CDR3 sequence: CASSQDSVDTQYF. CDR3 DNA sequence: TGCGCCAGCAGCCAAGATAGCGTAGATACGCAGTATTTT.

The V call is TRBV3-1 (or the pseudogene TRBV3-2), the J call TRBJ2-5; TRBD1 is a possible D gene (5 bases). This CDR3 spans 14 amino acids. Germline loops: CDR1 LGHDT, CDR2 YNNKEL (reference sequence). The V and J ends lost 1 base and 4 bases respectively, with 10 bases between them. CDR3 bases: TGTGCCAGCAGCCAAGCAACAGGAATAGAGACCCAGTACTTC. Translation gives CASSQATGIETQYF.

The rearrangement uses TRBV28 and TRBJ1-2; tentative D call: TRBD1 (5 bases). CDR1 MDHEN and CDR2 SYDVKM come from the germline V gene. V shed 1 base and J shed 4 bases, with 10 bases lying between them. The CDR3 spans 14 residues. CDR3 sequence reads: CASSLSGEGYGYTF. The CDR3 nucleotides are TGTGCCAGCAGTTTATCGGGGGAGGGCTATGGCTACACCTTC.

DNA for the CDR3: TGTGCCAGCAGCTTGGGGTCAGGGTCATTTGATACGCAGTATTTT. It is translated as CASSLGSGSFDTQYF. The V and J genes are TRBV5-6 and TRBJ2-3; TRBD1 might be the D (5 bases). V lost 0 bases and J lost 6, with 14 bases in between. Germline CDR1 is SGHDT and CDR2 is YYEEEE. CDR3 size: 15 residues. The whole variable domain, remainder taken from reference TRBV5-6 and TRBJ2-3, is DAGVTQSPTHLIKTRGQQVTLRCSPKSGHDTVSWYQQALGQGPQFIFQYYEEEERQRGNFPDRFSGHQFPNYSSELNVNALLLGDSALYLCASSLGSGSFDTQYFGPGTRLTVL.

The CDR3, as DNA: TGCAGCGCCCCCTGGGCCCACGGCTACACCTTC. This codes for CSAPWAHGYTF. The chain uses TRBV29-1 and TRBJ1-2; D uncertain. With 7 bases removed from V and 8 bases from J, the gap between germline ends came to 14 bases. CDR1 and CDR2 (germline): SQVTM, ANQGSEA. This CDR3 spans 11 amino acids.

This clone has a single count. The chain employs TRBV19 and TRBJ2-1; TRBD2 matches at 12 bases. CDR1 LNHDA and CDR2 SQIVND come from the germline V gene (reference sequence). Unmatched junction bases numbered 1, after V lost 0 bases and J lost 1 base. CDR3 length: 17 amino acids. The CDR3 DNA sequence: TGTGCCAGTAGTATAGACGGGACTAGCGGGTCCTACAATGAGCAGTTCTTC. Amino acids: CASSIDGTSGSYNEQFF.

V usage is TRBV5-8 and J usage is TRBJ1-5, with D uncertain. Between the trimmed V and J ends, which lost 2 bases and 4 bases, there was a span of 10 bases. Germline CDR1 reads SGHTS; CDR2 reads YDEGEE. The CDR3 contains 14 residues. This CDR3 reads CASSFRQENQPQHF. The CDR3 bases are TGTGCCAGCAGCTTCCGTCAGGAAAATCAGCCCCAGCATTTT.

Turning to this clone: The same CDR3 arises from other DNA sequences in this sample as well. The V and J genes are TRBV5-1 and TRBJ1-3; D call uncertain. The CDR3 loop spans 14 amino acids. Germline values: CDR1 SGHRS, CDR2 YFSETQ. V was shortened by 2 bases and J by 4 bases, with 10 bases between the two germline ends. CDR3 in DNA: TGCGCCAGCAGCTTCGGTTCGTCCGGAAACACCATATATTTT. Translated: CASSFGSSGNTIYF.

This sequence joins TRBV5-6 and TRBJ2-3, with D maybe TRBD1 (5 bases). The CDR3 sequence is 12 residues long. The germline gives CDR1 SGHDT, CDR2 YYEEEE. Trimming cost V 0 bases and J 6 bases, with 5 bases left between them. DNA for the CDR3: TGTGCCAGCAGCTTGGAGGGGGATACGCAGTATTTT. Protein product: CASSLEGDTQYF.

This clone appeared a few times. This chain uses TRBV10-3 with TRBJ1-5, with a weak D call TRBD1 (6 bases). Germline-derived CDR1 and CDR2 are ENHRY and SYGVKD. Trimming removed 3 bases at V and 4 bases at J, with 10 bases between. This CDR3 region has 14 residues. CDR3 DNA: TGTGCCATCAGTGAAGACAGGAAGAATCAGCCCCAGCATTTT. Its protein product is CAISEDRKNQPQHF.

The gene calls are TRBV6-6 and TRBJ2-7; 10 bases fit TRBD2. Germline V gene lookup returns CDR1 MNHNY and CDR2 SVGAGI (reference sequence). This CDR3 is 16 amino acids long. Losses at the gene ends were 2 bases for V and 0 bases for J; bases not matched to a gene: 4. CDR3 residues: CASSYGTSGNSYEQYF. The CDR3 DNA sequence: TGTGCCAGCAGTTACGGTACTAGCGGGAACTCCTACGAGCAGTACTTC.

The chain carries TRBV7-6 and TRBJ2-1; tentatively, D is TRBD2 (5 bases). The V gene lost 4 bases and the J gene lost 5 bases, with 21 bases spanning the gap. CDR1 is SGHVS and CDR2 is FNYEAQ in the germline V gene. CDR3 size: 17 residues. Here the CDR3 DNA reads TGTGCCAGCAGCTCCCTCATCCCCGGGATCGGCCACAATGAGCAGTTCTTC. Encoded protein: CASSSLIPGIGHNEQFF. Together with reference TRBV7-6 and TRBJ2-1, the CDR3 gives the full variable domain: GAGVSQSPRYKVTKRGQDVALRCDPISGHVSLYWYRQALGQGPEFLTYFNYEAQQDKSGLPNDRFSAERPEGSISTLTIQRTEQRDSAMYRCASSSLIPGIGHNEQFFGPGTRLTVL.

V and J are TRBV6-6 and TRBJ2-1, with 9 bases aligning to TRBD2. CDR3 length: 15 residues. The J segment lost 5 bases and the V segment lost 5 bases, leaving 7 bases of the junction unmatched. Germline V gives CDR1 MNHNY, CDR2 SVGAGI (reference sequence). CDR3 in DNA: TGTGCCAGCAGTCTCCTAGCGGGACGCAACAATGAGCAGTTCTTC. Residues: CASSLLAGRNNEQFF.

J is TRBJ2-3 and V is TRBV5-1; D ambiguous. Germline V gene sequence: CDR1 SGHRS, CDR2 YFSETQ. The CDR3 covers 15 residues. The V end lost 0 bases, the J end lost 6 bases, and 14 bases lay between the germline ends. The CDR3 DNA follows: TGCGCCAGCAGCTTGGGGGTAAATAGCAAGGATACGCAGTATTTT. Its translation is CASSLGVNSKDTQYF.

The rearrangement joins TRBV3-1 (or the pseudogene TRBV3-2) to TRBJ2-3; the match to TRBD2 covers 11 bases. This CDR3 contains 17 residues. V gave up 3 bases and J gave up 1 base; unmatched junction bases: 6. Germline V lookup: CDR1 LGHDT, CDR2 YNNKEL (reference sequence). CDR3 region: CASSQVTSGSGTDTQYF. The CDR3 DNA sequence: TGTGCCAGCAGCCAGGTAACTAGCGGGAGCGGCACAGATACGCAGTATTTT.

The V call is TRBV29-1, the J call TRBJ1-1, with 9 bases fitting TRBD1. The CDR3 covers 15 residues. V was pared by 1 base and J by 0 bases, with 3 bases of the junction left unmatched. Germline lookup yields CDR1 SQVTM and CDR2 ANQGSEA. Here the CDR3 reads CSVEVGTGMNTEAFF. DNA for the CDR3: TGCAGCGTTGAAGTCGGGACAGGGATGAACACTGAAGCTTTCTTT.

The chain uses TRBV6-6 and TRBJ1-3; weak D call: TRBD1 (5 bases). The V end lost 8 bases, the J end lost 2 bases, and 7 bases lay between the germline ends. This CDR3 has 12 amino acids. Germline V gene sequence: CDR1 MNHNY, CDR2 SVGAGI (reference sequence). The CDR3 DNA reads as TGTGCCAGCGAAGGGGCTGGAAACACCATATATTTT. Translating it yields CASEGAGNTIYF.

The CDR3 DNA is TGTGCCAGCAGCCGGTGGGGCAGTAGCAATCAGCCCCAGCATTTT. Translated, it gives CASSRWGSSNQPQHF. V usage is TRBV5-6 and J usage is TRBJ1-5; a possible D gene is TRBD1 (5 bases). The CDR3 covers 15 residues. Trimming cost V 4 bases and J 0 bases, with 11 bases left between them. Germline-derived CDR1 and CDR2 are SGHDT and YYEEEE.

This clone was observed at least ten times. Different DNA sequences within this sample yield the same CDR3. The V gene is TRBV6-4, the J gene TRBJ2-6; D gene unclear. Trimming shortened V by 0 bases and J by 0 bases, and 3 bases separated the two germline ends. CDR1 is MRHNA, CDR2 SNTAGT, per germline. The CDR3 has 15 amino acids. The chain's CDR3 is CASSDSSSGANVLTF. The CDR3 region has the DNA TGTGCCAGCAGTGACTCGAGCTCTGGGGCCAACGTCCTGACTTTC.